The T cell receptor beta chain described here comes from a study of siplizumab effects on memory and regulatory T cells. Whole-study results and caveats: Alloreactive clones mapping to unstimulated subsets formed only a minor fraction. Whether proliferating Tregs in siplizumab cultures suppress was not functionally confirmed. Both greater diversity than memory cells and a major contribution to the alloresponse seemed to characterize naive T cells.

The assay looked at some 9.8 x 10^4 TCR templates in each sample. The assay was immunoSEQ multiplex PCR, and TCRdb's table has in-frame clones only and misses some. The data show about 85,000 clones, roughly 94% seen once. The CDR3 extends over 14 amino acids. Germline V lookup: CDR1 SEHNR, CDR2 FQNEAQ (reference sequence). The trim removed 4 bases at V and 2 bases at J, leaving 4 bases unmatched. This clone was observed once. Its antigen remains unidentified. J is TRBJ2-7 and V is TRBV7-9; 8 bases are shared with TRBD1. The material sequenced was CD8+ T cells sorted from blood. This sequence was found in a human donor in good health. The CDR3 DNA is TGTGCCAGCAGCTGGACAGGGCCCACCTACGAGCAGTACTTC. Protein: CASSWTGPTYEQYF.